This paragraph covers one T cell receptor beta chain sequence. Its antigen is currently unknown. This specimen belongs to a study of Ad26.COV2.S vaccination and SARS-CoV-2 variants. Study-level points and caveats: Comparable non-spike TCR breadth was observed in vaccine and placebo recipients.

Profiled with immunoSEQ multiplex PCR; TCRdb holds only in-frame clones, not every one. The table includes around 400,000 clones, 80% to 95% detected once. Treatment meaning: over 15 received Ad26.COV2.S at low or high dose, single or two shots; 5 received placebo; per-sample allocation not given. Repertoires come from day 63 after the first vaccine or placebo injection. This CDR3 spans 16 amino acids. V was pared by 0 bases and J by 5 bases, with 4 bases of the junction left unmatched. Germline lookup yields CDR1 SNHLY and CDR2 FYNNEI. The chain employs TRBV2 and TRBJ2-1, with TRBD2 identical over 10 bases. This TCR derives from a person between 18 and 65 years old who received the Ad26.COV2.S COVID-19 vaccine or a placebo. The source was peripheral blood, collected in a trial of Ad26.COV2.S vaccine versus placebo. The CDR3 reads CASSEAGLASHNEQFF. The DNA for the CDR3 is TGTGCCAGCAGTGAAGCGGGACTAGCGTCCCACAATGAGCAGTTCTTC.